Listed here are 3 T cell receptor beta chains from one sample, sequenced in a study of blood T cell repertoires in COVID-19. Here immunoSEQ multiplex PCR was the method, and the copy in TCRdb shows in-frame clones only, minus some. The data contain under 200,000 clones, 65% to 90% of them singletons. The sample comprised peripheral blood. The source of these receptors is a human donor in a cohort sampled during active COVID-19.

The gene calls are TRBV19 and TRBJ1-5, with D unresolved. The CDR3 runs 15 residues. Germline loops: CDR1 LNHDA, CDR2 SQIVND (reference sequence). V was pared by 4 bases and J by 2 bases, with 12 bases between. CDR3 sequence (DNA): TGTGCCAGTAGTACCCCTTGGGAGGGCAATCAGCCCCAGCATTTT. Translated, it gives CASSTPWEGNQPQHF.

The chain employs TRBV6-1 and TRBJ2-5, with D unresolved. The CDR3 totals 14 residues. Germline CDR1 and CDR2: MNHNS and SASEGT. Trimming took 0 bases from V and 5 from J, leaving 10 bases between them. In nucleotides, the CDR3 is TGTGCCAGCAGTGAAGCGCTGGCAGGCGAGACCCAGTACTTC. This codes for CASSEALAGETQYF.

The chain joins TRBV5-8 to TRBJ1-2; 8 bases map to TRBD1. Germline CDR1 reads SGHTS; CDR2 reads YDEGEE. V trimming: 4 bases; J trimming: 7 bases; junction bases outside the gene matches: 3. The CDR3 spans 12 residues. The CDR3 sequence is CASSPDRAGYTF. The CDR3 DNA reads as TGTGCCAGCAGCCCGGACAGGGCTGGCTACACCTTC.